This TCR beta chain originates from a study of response to subunit inactivated influenza vaccine. Study outcomes and limitations: Authors proposed each seasonal influenza vaccination draws in few new T cells.

The CDR3 runs to 16 residues. CDR1 and CDR2 (germline): LGHNA, YNFKEQ. V was pared by 0 bases and J by 2 bases, with 11 bases between. Concerning this clonotype: The antigen is not known.

TCRdb re-derived calls from the RT-PCR reads in MiXCR, one entry per CDR3 protein. The data contain 400,000 to 650,000 distinct CDR3 sequences, around 7.7% of them singletons. The chain couples TRBV4-2 to TRBJ1-5, with D uncertain. The sequenced sample was PBMCs from blood, obtained around 25 months after vaccination. The sequence was obtained from a man between 50 and 70 years old who received an inactivated influenza vaccine. The CDR3 bases are TGTGCCAGCAGCCAAGATACCCCGAGGGGCAATCAGCCCCAGCATTTT. Residues: CASSQDTPRGNQPQHF.